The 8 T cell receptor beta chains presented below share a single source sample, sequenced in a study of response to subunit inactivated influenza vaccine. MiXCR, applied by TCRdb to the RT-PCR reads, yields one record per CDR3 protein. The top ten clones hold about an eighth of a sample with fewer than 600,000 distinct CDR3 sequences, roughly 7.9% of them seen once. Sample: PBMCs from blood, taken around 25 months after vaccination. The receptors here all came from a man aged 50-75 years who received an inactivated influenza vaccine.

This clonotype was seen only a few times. In nucleotides, the CDR3 is TGTGCCAGCAGCCAGCGGACCCCGGGACAGGGGTGGGGCACTGAAGCTTTCTTT. The encoded protein is CASSQRTPGQGWGTEAFF. The rearrangement uses TRBV3-1 and TRBJ1-1, with 10 bases fitting TRBD1. The length of the CDR3 is 18 residues. CDR1 is LGHDT, CDR2 YNNKEL, per germline (reference sequence). Trimming removed 3 bases from V and 4 bases from J; junction bases left unmatched: 14.

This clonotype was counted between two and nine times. CDR3 loop: CASSVEVIGPGRVGNEQFF. The CDR3 nucleotides read TGTGCCAGCAGCGTAGAGGTTATTGGGCCGGGGAGGGTGGGCAATGAGCAGTTCTTC. The J gene is TRBJ2-1, the V gene TRBV9; TRBD2 agrees at 7 bases. This CDR3 is 19 amino acids long. Trimming at V came to 0 bases and at J to 6 bases, leaving 18 bases not matched to a gene. Germline lookup yields CDR1 SGDLS and CDR2 YYNGEE.

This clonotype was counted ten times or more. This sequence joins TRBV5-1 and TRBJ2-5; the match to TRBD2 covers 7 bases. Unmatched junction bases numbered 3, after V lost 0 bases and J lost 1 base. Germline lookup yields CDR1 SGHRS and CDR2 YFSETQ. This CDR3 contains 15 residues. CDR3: CASSLGSGFQETQYF. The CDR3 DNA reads TGCGCCAGCAGCTTGGGTAGCGGGTTCCAAGAGACCCAGTACTTC.

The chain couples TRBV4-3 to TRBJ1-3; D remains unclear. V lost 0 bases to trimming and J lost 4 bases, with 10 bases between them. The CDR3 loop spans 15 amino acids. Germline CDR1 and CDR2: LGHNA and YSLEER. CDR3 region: CASSQDSWNGNTIYF. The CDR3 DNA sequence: TGCGCCAGCAGCCAAGATTCTTGGAACGGAAACACCATATATTTT.

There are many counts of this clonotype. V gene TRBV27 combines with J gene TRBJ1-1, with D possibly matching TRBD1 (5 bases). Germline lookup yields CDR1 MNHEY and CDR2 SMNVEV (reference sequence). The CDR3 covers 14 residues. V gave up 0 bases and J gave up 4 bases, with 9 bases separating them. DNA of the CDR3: TGTGCCAGCAGTTTATCGATGGGGGGCACTGAAGCTTTCTTT. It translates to CASSLSMGGTEAFF.

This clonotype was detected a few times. The CDR3 loop is CATSGNRNTEAFF. CDR3 bases: TGTGCCACCAGCGGCAATAGGAACACTGAAGCTTTCTTT. V is TRBV15 and J is TRBJ1-1; no clear D. Trimming removed 5 bases at V and 1 base at J, with 8 bases between. Looked up from germline, CDR1 is LNHNV and CDR2 is YYDKDF (reference sequence). This CDR3 has 13 amino acids.

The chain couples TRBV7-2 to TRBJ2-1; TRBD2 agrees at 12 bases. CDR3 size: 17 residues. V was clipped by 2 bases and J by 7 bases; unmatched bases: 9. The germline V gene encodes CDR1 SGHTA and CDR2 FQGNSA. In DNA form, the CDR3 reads TGTGCCAGCAGCTTAACCCGGCTAGCGGGGGGGCTGAATGAGCAGTTCTTC. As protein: CASSLTRLAGGLNEQFF.

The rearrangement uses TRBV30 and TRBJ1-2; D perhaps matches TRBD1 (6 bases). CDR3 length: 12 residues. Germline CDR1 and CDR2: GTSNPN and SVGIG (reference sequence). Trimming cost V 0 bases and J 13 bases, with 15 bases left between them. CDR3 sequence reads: CAWSVPAGVGTF. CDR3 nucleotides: TGTGCCTGGAGTGTCCCCGCAGGGGTGGGCACCTTC.